Listed here are 8 T cell receptor beta chains from one sample, sequenced in a study of blood T cell repertoires in COVID-19. The repertoire was sequenced with immunoSEQ multiplex PCR; TCRdb's copy has only in-frame clones and lacks some. Counted here are more than 350,000 clones, 80% to 90% occurring once; the ten biggest clones make up roughly a tenth. The sequenced material came from peripheral blood. These receptors all stem from a woman aged 25-40 years with COVID-19, enrolled during active disease.

CDR3 in DNA: TGTGCCTGGCGGGACAGGGGGAGGAACACTGAAGCTTTCTTT. Its protein product is CAWRDRGRNTEAFF. V usage is TRBV30 and J usage is TRBJ1-1; TRBD1 aligns across 11 bases. V was clipped by 5 bases and J by 1 base; unmatched bases: 3. The CDR3 has 14 residues. CDR1 is GTSNPN and CDR2 is SVGIG in the germline V gene (reference sequence).

This rearrangement joins TRBV27 to TRBJ2-7; D not resolved. Germline V lookup: CDR1 MNHEY, CDR2 SMNVEV (reference sequence). Trimming left V 4 bases short and J 2 bases short, with 9 bases between. This CDR3 is built from 13 residues. The CDR3 protein is CASSYSSAYEQYF. The CDR3 nucleotides read TGTGCCAGCAGTTACTCGTCCGCCTACGAGCAGTACTTC.

This sequence joins TRBV2 and TRBJ1-3; 9 nucleotides agree with TRBD1. V trimming: 5 bases; J trimming: 4 bases; junction bases outside the gene matches: 6. The germline V gene has CDR1 SNHLY and CDR2 FYNNEI. There are 15 residues in the CDR3. CDR3: CASSRNRGQGNTIYF. In nucleotides, the CDR3 is TGTGCCAGCAGTAGGAACAGGGGGCAGGGAAACACCATATATTTT.

The chain carries TRBV5-6 and TRBJ1-1; 9 bases map to TRBD1. V trimming: 4 bases; J trimming: 6 bases; junction bases outside the gene matches: 7. Germline CDR1 SGHDT, CDR2 YYEEEE. The CDR3 covers 14 residues. The chain's CDR3 is CASSVQGAGAEAFF. The CDR3 region has the DNA TGTGCCAGCAGCGTACAGGGGGCGGGGGCTGAAGCTTTCTTT.

The chain has TRBV28 and TRBJ1-1, with no clear D. V was pared by 1 base and J by 5 bases, with 14 bases between. The germline V gene has CDR1 MDHEN and CDR2 SYDVKM. The CDR3 sequence is 15 residues long. DNA of the CDR3: TGTGCCAGCAGTTTATCGGCGATAGGAGGGACTGAAGCTTTCTTT. Its translation: CASSLSAIGGTEAFF.

Points on this clone: At one end the junction does not follow the germline gene, possibly because of a read error. V is TRBV6-5 and J is TRBJ1-2; D might be TRBD1 (6 bases). The CDR3 is 11 amino acids. Germline values: CDR1 MNHEY, CDR2 SVGAGI. CDR3 amino acids: CASSPGHAVSF. DNA for the CDR3: TGTGCCAGCAGCCCGGGACACGCCGTCTCCTTC.

The rearrangement links TRBV2 to TRBJ2-3; D is unclear. The germline gives CDR1 SNHLY, CDR2 FYNNEI. The CDR3 spans 15 residues. V lost 3 bases to trimming and J lost 0 bases, with 10 bases between them. CDR3: CASSEFGGSTDTQYF. CDR3 nucleotides: TGTGCCAGCAGTGAGTTTGGCGGTAGCACAGATACGCAGTATTTT.

This clone was found a few times. This chain joins TRBV5-5 and TRBJ2-2, with 7 bases aligning to TRBD1. Germline V gene lookup returns CDR1 SGHKS and CDR2 YYEKEE (reference sequence). The CDR3 is made up of 15 amino acids. J gave up 4 bases and V 3 bases, and 6 bases lay outside the gene matches. The DNA of the CDR3 is TGTGCCAGCAGCTCTAGACAGGGCGGCACCGGGGAGCTGTTTTTT. Protein sequence: CASSSRQGGTGELFF. The full variable domain, its missing parts supplied by reference TRBV5-5 and TRBJ2-2, is DAGVTQSPTHLIKTRGQQVTLRCSPISGHKSVSWYQQVLGQGPQFIFQYYEKEERGRGNFPDRFSARQFPNYSSELNVNALLLGDSALYLCASSSRQGGTGELFFGEGSRLTVL.